This TCR beta chain derives from a study of T cell responses to AZD1222 COVID-19 vaccine. Background on the study: Timing groups of about 4 and about 12 weeks for second doses were pooled.

Profiling relied on immunoSEQ multiplex PCR, and the TCRdb table lists in-frame clones only, not all of them. The profile shows approximately 130,000 clones, 92% of them singletons. Study results and limitations: Reports indicate that nearly half of spike-specific TCRs are directed at unmutated variant regions. It was only after the peak T cell response that any repertoires were sampled. Spike-specific TCR breadth rose after two AZD1222 doses, and depth rose as well.

The CDR3 has 15 residues. The germline CDR1 and CDR2 sequences are GTSNPN and SVGIG (reference sequence). V lost 0 bases to trimming and J lost 2 bases, with 13 bases between them. Turning to this clone: Its antigen is undetermined.

The sample in question was peripheral blood, obtained on day 0 of AZD1222 vaccination. The V call is TRBV30, the J call TRBJ2-5; D perhaps matches TRBD1 (6 bases). The clonotype originates from an adult in good health. The CDR3 protein is CAWSVGSGAQETQYF. The CDR3 nucleotides read TGTGCCTGGAGTGTAGGGTCAGGGGCGCAAGAGACCCAGTACTTC. The variable domain in full, with the rest retrieved from reference TRBV30 and TRBJ2-5, is SQTIHQWPATLVQPVGSPLSLECTVEGTSNPNLYWYRQAAGRGLQLLFYSVGIGQISSEVPQNLSASRPQDRQFILSSKKLLLSDSGFYLCAWSVGSGAQETQYFGPGTRLLVL.